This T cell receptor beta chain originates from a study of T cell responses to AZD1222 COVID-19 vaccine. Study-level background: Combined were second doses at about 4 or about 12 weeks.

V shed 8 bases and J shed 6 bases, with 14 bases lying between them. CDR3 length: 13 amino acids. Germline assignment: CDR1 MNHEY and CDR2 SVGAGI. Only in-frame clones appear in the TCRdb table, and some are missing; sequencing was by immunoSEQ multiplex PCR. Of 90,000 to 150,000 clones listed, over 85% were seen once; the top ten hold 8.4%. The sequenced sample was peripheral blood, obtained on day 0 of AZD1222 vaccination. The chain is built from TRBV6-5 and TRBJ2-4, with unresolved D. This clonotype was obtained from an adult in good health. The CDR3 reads CASYMGIGNIQYF. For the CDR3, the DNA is TGTGCCAGCTATATGGGGATCGGAAACATTCAGTACTTC.